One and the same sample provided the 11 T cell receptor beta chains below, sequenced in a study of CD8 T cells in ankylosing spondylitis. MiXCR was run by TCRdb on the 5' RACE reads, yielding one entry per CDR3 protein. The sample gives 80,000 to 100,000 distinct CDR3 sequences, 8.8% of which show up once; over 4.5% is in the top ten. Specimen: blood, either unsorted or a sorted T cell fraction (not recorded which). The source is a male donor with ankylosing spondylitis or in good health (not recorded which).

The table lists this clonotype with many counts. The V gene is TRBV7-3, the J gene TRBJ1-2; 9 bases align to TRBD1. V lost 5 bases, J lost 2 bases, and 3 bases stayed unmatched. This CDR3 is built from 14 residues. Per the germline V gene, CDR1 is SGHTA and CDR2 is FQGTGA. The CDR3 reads CASSLGQGNYGYTF. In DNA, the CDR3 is TGTGCCAGCAGCCTGGGACAGGGAAACTATGGCTACACCTTC.

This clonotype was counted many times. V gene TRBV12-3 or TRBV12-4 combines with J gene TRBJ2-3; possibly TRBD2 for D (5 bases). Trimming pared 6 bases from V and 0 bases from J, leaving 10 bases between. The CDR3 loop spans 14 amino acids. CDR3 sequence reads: CASSPGGSTDTQYF. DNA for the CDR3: TGTGCCAGCAGCCCGGGCGGGAGCACAGATACGCAGTATTTT.

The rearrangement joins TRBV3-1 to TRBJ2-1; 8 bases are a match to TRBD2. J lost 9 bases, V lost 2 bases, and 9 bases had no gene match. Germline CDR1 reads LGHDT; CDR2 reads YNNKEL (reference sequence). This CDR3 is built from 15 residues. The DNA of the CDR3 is TGTGCCAGCAGCCAAACCGGGACTAGATTGGGTGAGCAGTTCTTC. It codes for CASSQTGTRLGEQFF.

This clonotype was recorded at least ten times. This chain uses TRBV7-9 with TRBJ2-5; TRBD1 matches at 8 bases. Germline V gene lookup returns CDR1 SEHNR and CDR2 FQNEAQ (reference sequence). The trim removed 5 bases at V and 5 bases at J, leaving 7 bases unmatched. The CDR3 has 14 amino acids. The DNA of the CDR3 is TGTGCCAGCAGCCAGACAGGGGTATTGGAGACCCAGTACTTC. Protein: CASSQTGVLETQYF.

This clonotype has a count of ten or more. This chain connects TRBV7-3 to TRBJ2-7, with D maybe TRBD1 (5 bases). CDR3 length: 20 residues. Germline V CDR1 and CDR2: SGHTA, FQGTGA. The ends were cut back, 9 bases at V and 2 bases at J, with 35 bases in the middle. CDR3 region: CASTLILTPAGSPQPYEQYF. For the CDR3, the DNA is TGTGCCAGTACCCTTATCCTGACCCCCGCAGGGTCCCCACAGCCCTACGAGCAGTACTTC.

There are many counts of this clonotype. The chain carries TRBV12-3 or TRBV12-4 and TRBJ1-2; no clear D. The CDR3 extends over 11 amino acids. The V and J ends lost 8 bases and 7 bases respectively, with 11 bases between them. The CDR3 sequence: CASYWEGGYTF. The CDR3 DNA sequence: TGTGCCAGCTATTGGGAGGGTGGCTACACCTTC.

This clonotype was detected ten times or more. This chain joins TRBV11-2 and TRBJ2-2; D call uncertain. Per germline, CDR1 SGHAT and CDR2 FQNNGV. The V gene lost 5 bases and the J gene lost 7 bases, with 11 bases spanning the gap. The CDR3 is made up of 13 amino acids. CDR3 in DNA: TGTGCCAGCAGCCGCGGAAGGAGCGGGGAGCTGTTTTTT. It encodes CASSRGRSGELFF.

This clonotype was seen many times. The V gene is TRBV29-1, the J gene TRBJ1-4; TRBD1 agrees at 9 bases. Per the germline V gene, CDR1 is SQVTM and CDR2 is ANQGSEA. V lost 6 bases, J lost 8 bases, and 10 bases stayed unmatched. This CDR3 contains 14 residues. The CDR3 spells CSVKQTGGMEKLFF. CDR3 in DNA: TGCAGCGTCAAGCAGACAGGGGGAATGGAAAAACTGTTTTTT.

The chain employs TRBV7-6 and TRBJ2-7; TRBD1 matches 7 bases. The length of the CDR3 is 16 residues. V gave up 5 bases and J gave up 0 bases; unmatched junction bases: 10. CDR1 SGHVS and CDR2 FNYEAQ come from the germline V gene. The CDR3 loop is CASSPGQGVASYEQYF. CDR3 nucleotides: TGTGCCAGCAGCCCAGGGCAGGGGGTTGCCTCCTACGAGCAGTACTTC.

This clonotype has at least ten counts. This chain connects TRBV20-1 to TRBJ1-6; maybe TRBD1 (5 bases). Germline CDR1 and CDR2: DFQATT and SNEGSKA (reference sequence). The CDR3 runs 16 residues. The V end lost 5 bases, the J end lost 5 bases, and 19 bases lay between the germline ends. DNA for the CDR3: TGCAGTGCTCCTAAGGGAGACCCAGGGAATAATTCACCCCTCCACTTT. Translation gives CSAPKGDPGNNSPLHF.

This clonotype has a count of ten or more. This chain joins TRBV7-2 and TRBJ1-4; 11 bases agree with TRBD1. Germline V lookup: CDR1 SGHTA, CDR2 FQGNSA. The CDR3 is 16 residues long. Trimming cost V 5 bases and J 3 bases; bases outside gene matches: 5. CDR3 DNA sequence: TGTGCCAGCAGCATGGACAGGGGGCGATCTAATGAAAAACTGTTTTTT. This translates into CASSMDRGRSNEKLFF.